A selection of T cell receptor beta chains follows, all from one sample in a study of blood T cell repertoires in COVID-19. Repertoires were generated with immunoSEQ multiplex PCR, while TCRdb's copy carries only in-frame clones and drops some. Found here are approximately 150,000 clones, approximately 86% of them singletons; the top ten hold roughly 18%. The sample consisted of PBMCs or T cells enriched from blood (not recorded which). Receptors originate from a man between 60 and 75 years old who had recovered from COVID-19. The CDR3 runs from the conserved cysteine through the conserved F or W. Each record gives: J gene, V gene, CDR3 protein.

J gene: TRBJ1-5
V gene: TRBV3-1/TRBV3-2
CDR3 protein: CASSRSSWGEVIQPQHF

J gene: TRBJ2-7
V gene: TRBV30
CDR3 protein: CAWRDRGAYEQYF

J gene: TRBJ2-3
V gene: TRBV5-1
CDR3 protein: CASSLNQITDTQYF

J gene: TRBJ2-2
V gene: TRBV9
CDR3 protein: CASKLAYNTGELFF

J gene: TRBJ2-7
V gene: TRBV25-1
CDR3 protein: CASLGVYEQYF

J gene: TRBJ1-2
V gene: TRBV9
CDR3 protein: CASSPPGGYGYTF

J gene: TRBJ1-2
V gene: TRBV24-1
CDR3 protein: CATSDQTGGNYGYTF

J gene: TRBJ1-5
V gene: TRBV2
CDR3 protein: CASSHRGIGQPQHF

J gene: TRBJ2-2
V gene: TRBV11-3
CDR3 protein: CASTGEDTGELFF

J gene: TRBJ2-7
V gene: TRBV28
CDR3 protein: CASSKAGGPPYEQYF

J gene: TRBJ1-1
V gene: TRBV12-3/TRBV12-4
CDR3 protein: CASSFNRGTEAFF

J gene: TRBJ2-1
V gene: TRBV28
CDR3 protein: CASSGAGAYNEQFF

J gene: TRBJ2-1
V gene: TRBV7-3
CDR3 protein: CASSPQPGQGRALEQFF

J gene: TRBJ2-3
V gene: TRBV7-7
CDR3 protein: CASSLVAADTQYF